The 10 T cell receptor beta chains in this list originate from one sample, sequenced in a study of T cell changes during pregnancy in multiple sclerosis. Profiling relied on immunoSEQ multiplex PCR, and the TCRdb table lists in-frame clones only, not all of them. Of 100,000 or so clones listed, around 94% are singletons. Sequences were derived from peripheral blood, sampled after pregnancy. These receptors were obtained from a female donor in good health, enrolled as a control in a pregnancy study.

The V gene is TRBV28, the J gene TRBJ1-1; possible D gene TRBD1, 5 bases. V lost 0 bases and J lost 5, with 10 bases in between. The length of the CDR3 is 14 residues. CDR1 is MDHEN, CDR2 SYDVKM, per germline. In nucleotides, the CDR3 is TGTGCCAGCAGTTTATGGACAGCCAAGACTGAAGCTTTCTTT. Its translation is CASSLWTAKTEAFF.

CDR3: CASSLEALAGRGEQYF. The CDR3 DNA sequence: TGTGCCAGCAGTTTAGAAGCACTAGCGGGACGAGGCGAGCAGTACTTC. The genes are TRBV27 and TRBJ2-7, with 10 bases matching TRBD2. Germline V gene sequence: CDR1 MNHEY, CDR2 SMNVEV (reference sequence). The CDR3 totals 16 residues. V shed 2 bases and J 6 bases; nucleotides not matched to a gene: 10.

This clone has just one count. The CDR3 is CASSQGTGIPYEQYF. In nucleotides, the CDR3 is TGCGCCAGCAGCCAAGGGACAGGAATACCCTACGAGCAGTACTTC. This chain uses TRBV4-1 with TRBJ2-7, with 7 bases aligning to TRBD1. The CDR3 extends over 15 amino acids. J lost 2 bases, V lost 1 base, and 5 bases had no gene match. Per germline, CDR1 MGHRA and CDR2 YSYEKL.

This chain uses TRBV2 with TRBJ1-2; D unclear. The CDR3 extends over 15 amino acids. Trimming removed 2 bases from V and 4 bases from J, with 14 bases in between. Germline lookup yields CDR1 SNHLY and CDR2 FYNNEI. The DNA of the CDR3 is TGTGCCAGCAGTGAATATCGTACAGAAATCTATGGCTACACCTTC. Translation gives CASSEYRTEIYGYTF.

The chain is built from TRBV21-1 and TRBJ2-7; the D segment call TRBD2 is taken from the table without a DNA check. TRBV21-1 is described as a pseudogene. The length of the CDR3 is 14 residues. CDR3 in DNA: TGTGCCAGCAGCCGGAGACTAGTTAACTACGAGCAGTACTTC. The encoded protein is CASSRRLVNYEQYF.

This chain links TRBV9 with TRBJ2-7; D is undetermined. The germline gives CDR1 SGDLS, CDR2 YYNGEE. V was clipped by 4 bases and J by 0 bases, with 8 bases between them. The CDR3 is 13 amino acids. The CDR3 spells CASSPGSSYEQYF. CDR3 nucleotide sequence: TGTGCCAGCAGCCCCGGGTCCTCCTACGAGCAGTACTTC.

The chain recombines TRBV5-6 with TRBJ1-5; TRBD1 aligns across 9 bases. Germline lookup yields CDR1 SGHDT and CDR2 YYEEEE. Unmatched junction bases numbered 3, after V lost 3 bases and J lost 2 bases. This CDR3 has 15 residues. As DNA, the CDR3 is TGTGCCAGCAGCTCCCGGGACAGGGGCAATCAGCCCCAGCATTTT. It is translated as CASSSRDRGNQPQHF.

The chain employs TRBV30 and TRBJ2-1; 10 nucleotides line up with TRBD2. The CDR3 covers 14 residues. CDR1 is GTSNPN, CDR2 SVGIG, per germline (reference sequence). CDR3 loop: CAQRGTSVVNEQFF. In DNA form, the CDR3 reads TGTGCGCAAAGGGGGACTAGCGTGGTTAATGAGCAGTTCTTC.

The chain uses TRBV6-1 and TRBJ1-2; D unclear. The CDR3 contains 11 residues. Germline assignment: CDR1 MNHNS and CDR2 SASEGT. Trimming shortened V by 2 bases and J by 5 bases, and 3 bases separated the two germline ends. In DNA form, the CDR3 reads TGTGCCAGCAGTGAACTGTATGGCTACACCTTC. Its translation is CASSELYGYTF.

This clone was detected once. The chain carries TRBV2 and TRBJ2-7; the match to TRBD2 covers 12 bases. This CDR3 has 16 amino acids. The germline V gene has CDR1 SNHLY and CDR2 FYNNEI. Losses at the gene ends were 6 bases for V and 4 bases for J; bases not matched to a gene: 10. The CDR3: CASSGQTSGSFYEQYF. The CDR3 DNA follows: TGTGCCAGCAGCGGGCAGACTAGCGGGAGTTTTTACGAGCAGTACTTC.